Listed below are T cell receptor beta chains from one sample, sequenced in a study of control samples from healthy donors and cancer patients. Clones were read by immunoSEQ multiplex PCR, and TCRdb kept only the in-frame ones, dropping some. The repertoire holds about 110,000 clones, with approximately 82% as singletons. The sample consisted of blood. The receptor set was obtained from a man aged 18-30 years in good health. Both conserved end residues are part of each CDR3. A D gene is named only where the DNA matches it firmly. A row's size may be missing; if present it is once, few, many or a size class.

D: TRBD1; size: NA; J: TRBJ1-5; length: 15; V: TRBV28; CDR3: CASSEVNRGSQPQHF; DNA: TGTGCCAGCAGTGAGGTAAACAGGGGCAGTCAGCCCCAGCATTTT
D: NA; size: NA; J: TRBJ2-3; length: 15; V: TRBV3-1/TRBV3-2; CDR3: CASSPFRTSTDTQYF; DNA: TGTGCCAGCAGCCCATTCAGGACTAGCACAGATACGCAGTATTTT
D: TRBD1; size: NA; J: TRBJ1-2; length: 16; V: TRBV19; CDR3: CASSVGQGARGNGYTF; DNA: TGTGCCAGTAGTGTCGGACAGGGGGCGAGGGGCAATGGCTACACCTTC
D: NA; size: NA; J: TRBJ2-7; length: 12; V: TRBV28; CDR3: CASTNPAYEQYF; DNA: TGTGCCAGCACCAACCCGGCGTACGAGCAGTACTTC
D: NA; size: NA; J: TRBJ2-1; length: 12; V: TRBV12-3/TRBV12-4; CDR3: CASSLAGNEQFF; DNA: TGTGCCAGCAGTTTAGCTGGGAATGAGCAGTTCTTC
D: TRBD1; size: NA; J: TRBJ1-4; length: 14; V: TRBV6-5; CDR3: CASRPGQRNEKLFF; DNA: TGTGCCAGCAGGCCGGGACAGAGGAATGAAAAACTGTTTTTT
D: NA; size: NA; J: TRBJ2-4; length: 14; V: TRBV5-6; CDR3: CASRRTGAKNIQYF; DNA: TGTGCCAGCAGGCGTACAGGAGCCAAAAACATTCAGTACTTC
D: NA; size: NA; J: TRBJ2-1; length: 17; V: TRBV29-1; CDR3: CSALGPRRGTSYNEQFF; DNA: TGCAGCGCCCTGGGCCCTCGACGGGGGACGTCCTACAATGAGCAGTTCTTC
D: NA; size: NA; J: TRBJ1-1; length: 15; V: TRBV4-3; CDR3: CASSQEITGRTEAFF; DNA: TGCGCCAGCAGCCAAGAGATTACGGGACGCACTGAAGCTTTCTTT
D: NA; size: NA; J: TRBJ2-3; length: 16; V: TRBV5-4; CDR3: CASSTGGGGKTDTQYF; DNA: TGTGCCAGCAGCACTGGAGGGGGGGGAAAGACAGATACGCAGTATTTT
D: NA; size: NA; J: TRBJ2-1; length: 13; V: TRBV9; CDR3: CASSVTLLNEQFF; DNA: TGTGCCAGCAGCGTAACCCTCTTAAATGAGCAGTTCTTC
D: NA; size: NA; J: TRBJ2-1; length: 18; V: TRBV2; CDR3: CASSARRGETTNYNEQFF; DNA: TGTGCCAGCAGTGCTCGGCGGGGAGAGACGACCAACTACAATGAGCAGTTCTTC
D: NA; size: NA; J: TRBJ2-1; length: 15; V: TRBV25-1; CDR3: CASSGGQRPYNEQFF; DNA: TGTGCCAGCAGTGGTGGACAGAGGCCCTACAATGAGCAGTTCTTC
D: NA; size: NA; J: TRBJ1-1; length: 14; V: TRBV6-5; CDR3: CASSPFLRDTEAFF; DNA: TGTGCCAGCAGTCCTTTCTTGCGGGACACTGAAGCTTTCTTT
D: NA; size: NA; J: TRBJ2-3; length: 12; V: TRBV3-1/TRBV3-2; CDR3: CASSQETDTQYF; DNA: TGTGCCAGCAGCCAAGAGACGGATACGCAGTATTTT
D: NA; size: NA; J: TRBJ1-3; length: 15; V: TRBV3-1/TRBV3-2; CDR3: CASSSRRHSGNTIYF; DNA: TGTGCCAGCAGCTCACGCAGGCATTCTGGAAACACCATATATTTT
D: NA; size: NA; J: TRBJ2-5; length: 13; V: TRBV5-1; CDR3: CASRSLAHETQYF; DNA: TGCGCCAGCAGGAGCCTAGCGCACGAGACCCAGTACTTC
D: NA; size: once; J: TRBJ1-5; length: 14; V: TRBV6-2/TRBV6-3; CDR3: CASSYADRYQPQHF; DNA: TGTGCCAGCAGTTACGCGGACAGATATCAGCCCCAGCATTTT
D: NA; size: NA; J: TRBJ1-6; length: 16; V: TRBV7-9; CDR3: CASSLDLGGSNSPLHF; DNA: TGTGCCAGCAGCTTAGACTTGGGGGGAAGTAATTCACCCCTCCACTTT
D: NA; size: NA; J: TRBJ1-3; length: 17; V: TRBV30; CDR3: CAWRGGRPALSGNTIYF; DNA: TGTGCCTGGAGGGGGGGACGGCCGGCTCTCTCTGGAAACACCATATATTTT
D: NA; size: NA; J: TRBJ2-3; length: 17; V: TRBV24-1; CDR3: CATSDLQIEGSADTQYF; DNA: TGTGCCACCAGTGATTTGCAAATCGAGGGGTCCGCAGATACGCAGTATTTT
D: NA; size: few; J: TRBJ1-4; length: 14; V: TRBV5-8; CDR3: CASSLGRLNEKLFF; DNA: TGTGCCAGCAGCTTGGGACGGTTGAATGAAAAACTGTTTTTT
D: NA; size: NA; J: TRBJ2-1; length: 15; V: TRBV27; CDR3: CASSFPPDSGHEQFF; DNA: TGTGCCAGCAGTTTCCCCCCGGACAGCGGGCATGAGCAGTTCTTC
D: NA; size: NA; J: TRBJ1-3; length: 17; V: TRBV5-1; CDR3: CASSSGSLGVRGNTIYF; DNA: TGCGCCAGCAGCTCGGGTAGTCTAGGGGTCCGAGGAAACACCATATATTTT
D: TRBD1; size: NA; J: TRBJ1-1; length: 14; V: TRBV7-2; CDR3: CASSLGGGNTEAFF; DNA: TGTGCCAGCAGCTTAGGAGGGGGCAACACTGAAGCTTTCTTT
D: NA; size: NA; J: TRBJ1-2; length: 16; V: TRBV6-5; CDR3: CASSYGTGRGTYGYTF; DNA: TGTGCCAGCAGTTATGGGACGGGCAGGGGAACCTATGGCTACACCTTC
D: TRBD2; size: NA; J: TRBJ2-1; length: 16; V: TRBV2; CDR3: CASRGRLRGGVNEQFF; DNA: TGTGCCAGCAGGGGACGGCTGCGCGGGGGGGTAAATGAGCAGTTCTTC
D: TRBD1; size: NA; J: TRBJ1-2; length: 16; V: TRBV28; CDR3: CASYRAGGRANYGYTF; DNA: TGTGCGAGCTACCGGGCAGGGGGCAGAGCTAACTATGGCTACACCTTC
D: NA; size: once; J: TRBJ1-2; length: 10; V: TRBV2; CDR3: CAKRESGYTF; DNA: TGTGCCAAACGGGAGAGTGGCTACACCTTC
D: TRBD1; size: once; J: TRBJ2-2; length: 14; V: TRBV30; CDR3: CALDRVGGTGELFF; DNA: TGTGCCCTGGACAGGGTTGGAGGGACCGGGGAGCTGTTTTTT
D: TRBD2; size: NA; J: TRBJ2-1; length: 15; V: TRBV2; CDR3: CASSISGKTYNEQFF; DNA: TGTGCCAGCAGTATTAGCGGGAAGACCTACAATGAGCAGTTCTTC
D: TRBD2; size: NA; J: TRBJ2-4; length: 14; V: TRBV19; CDR3: CASSPGGAKNIQYF; DNA: TGTGCCAGTAGCCCGGGGGGAGCCAAAAACATTCAGTACTTC
D: NA; size: NA; J: TRBJ1-5; length: 17; V: TRBV5-6; CDR3: CASSLGGGAVRNQPQHF; DNA: TGTGCCAGCAGCCTCGGGGGGGGTGCGGTCAGAAATCAGCCCCAGCATTTT
D: NA; size: NA; J: TRBJ2-5; length: 15; V: TRBV14; CDR3: CASSQVGLARETQYF; DNA: TGTGCCAGCAGCCAAGTAGGCCTAGCGAGGGAGACCCAGTACTTC
D: NA; size: NA; J: TRBJ1-2; length: 18; V: TRBV28; CDR3: CASKRVSGGITLHYGYTF; DNA: TGTGCCAGCAAAAGGGTGAGCGGGGGCATAACCCTTCACTATGGCTACACCTTC
D: NA; size: NA; J: TRBJ2-2; length: 12; V: TRBV30; CDR3: CAWSKVTGELFF; DNA: TGTGCCTGGAGTAAGGTAACCGGGGAGCTGTTTTTT
D: NA; size: once; J: TRBJ1-4; length: 14; V: TRBV27; CDR3: CASSLLGLKEKLFF; DNA: TGTGCCAGCAGCTTATTGGGGCTGAAGGAAAAACTGTTTTTT
D: NA; size: NA; J: TRBJ2-7; length: 12; V: TRBV5-1; CDR3: CASSASSYEQYF; DNA: TGCGCCAGTTCTGCGAGCTCCTACGAGCAGTACTTC
D: NA; size: NA; J: TRBJ1-5; length: 16; V: TRBV7-2; CDR3: CASSLAPVGLRQPQHF; DNA: TGTGCCAGCAGCTTAGCACCCGTCGGGCTAAGGCAGCCCCAGCATTTT
D: TRBD2; size: once; J: TRBJ2-5; length: 16; V: TRBV4-1; CDR3: CASSQDLAGGQETQYF; DNA: TGCGCCAGCAGCCAAGACCTAGCGGGGGGGCAGGAGACCCAGTACTTC
D: NA; size: NA; J: TRBJ1-5; length: 16; V: TRBV6-2/TRBV6-3; CDR3: CASSFRGTGGNQPQHF; DNA: TGTGCCAGCAGTTTTAGAGGAACAGGAGGTAATCAGCCCCAGCATTTT
D: NA; size: NA; J: TRBJ1-2; length: 11; V: TRBV6-5; CDR3: CASSPNYGYTF; DNA: TGTGCCAGCAGCCCTAACTATGGCTACACCTTC
D: NA; size: NA; J: TRBJ1-5; length: 13; V: TRBV18; CDR3: CASSPDPSQPQHF; DNA: TGTGCCAGCTCACCGGATCCTTCGCAGCCCCAGCATTTT
D: NA; size: NA; J: TRBJ1-4; length: 19; V: TRBV4-1; CDR3: CASSHMDSRGRLTNEKLFF; DNA: TGCGCCAGCAGCCACATGGACAGCCGGGGTAGACTAACTAATGAAAAACTGTTTTTT
D: TRBD1; size: NA; J: TRBJ1-3; length: 13; V: TRBV23-1; CDR3: CASSQGQLNTIYF; DNA: TGCGCCAGCAGTCAGGGACAGTTGAACACCATATATTTT
D: TRBD1; size: NA; J: TRBJ1-1; length: 13; V: TRBV30; CDR3: CAWGQGVNTEAFF; DNA: TGTGCCTGGGGACAGGGGGTGAACACTGAAGCTTTCTTT
D: NA; size: NA; J: TRBJ2-6; length: 14; V: TRBV27; CDR3: CASSITSGANVLTF; DNA: TGTGCCAGCAGTATAACCTCTGGGGCCAACGTCCTGACTTTC
D: NA; size: NA; J: TRBJ2-2; length: 13; V: TRBV9; CDR3: CASSVGVTGELFF; DNA: TGTGCCAGCAGCGTAGGGGTTACCGGGGAGCTGTTTTTT
D: NA; size: NA; J: TRBJ1-1; length: 13; V: TRBV6-5; CDR3: CASSHSGGTEAFF; DNA: TGTGCCAGCAGCCACAGTGGGGGCACTGAAGCTTTCTTT
D: NA; size: NA; J: TRBJ1-3; length: 16; V: TRBV18; CDR3: CASSSPDSHIGNTIYF; DNA: TGTGCCAGCTCATCACCGGACAGCCACATCGGAAACACCATATATTTT
D: TRBD1; size: NA; J: TRBJ2-7; length: 14; V: TRBV4-2; CDR3: CASSQVTGGYEQYF; DNA: TGTGCCAGCAGCCAAGTCACAGGGGGCTACGAGCAGTACTTC
D: TRBD2; size: NA; J: TRBJ2-1; length: 16; V: TRBV2; CDR3: CASSGELAGGNNEQFF; DNA: TGTGCCAGCAGTGGGGAACTAGCGGGGGGGAACAATGAGCAGTTCTTC
D: TRBD2; size: NA; J: TRBJ2-2; length: 16; V: TRBV7-2; CDR3: CASSLTSGGYTGELFF; DNA: TGTGCCAGCAGCCTTACTAGCGGGGGCTACACCGGGGAGCTGTTTTTT
D: NA; size: NA; J: TRBJ2-1; length: 15; V: TRBV5-6; CDR3: CASSYGLGRGNEQFF; DNA: TGTGCCAGCAGCTACGGCCTGGGCCGGGGCAATGAGCAGTTCTTC
D: TRBD1; size: NA; J: TRBJ1-6; length: 14; V: TRBV30; CDR3: CAWSRGQGNSPLHF; DNA: TGTGCCTGGAGCCGGGGACAGGGGAATTCACCCCTCCACTTT